What follows are 15 T cell receptor beta chains derived from one specimen sequenced in a study of cytomegalovirus exposure and HLA in healthy donors. The PCR employed 60 Vbeta primers together with 13 Jbeta primers. TCRdb's table, derived via immunoSEQ multiplex PCR, lists solely in-frame clones and lacks some. This sample has fewer than 250,000 clones, with under 80% found just once. Sequenced material: PBMCs. All receptors derive from a man aged 25 to 40 in good health and CMV-seropositive.

The CDR3 loop is CASSLIWGGDTEAFF. The CDR3 nucleotides read TGCGCCAGCAGCTTGATATGGGGGGGAGACACTGAAGCTTTCTTT. The chain recombines TRBV5-1 with TRBJ1-1, with a tentative D call TRBD1 (5 bases). Trimming shortened V by 1 base and J by 3 bases, and 13 bases separated the two germline ends. The length of the CDR3 is 15 residues. Germline CDR1 is SGHRS and CDR2 is YFSETQ.

This chain links TRBV25-1 with TRBJ2-2, with unresolved D. The ends were cut back, 6 bases at V and 2 bases at J, with 10 bases in the middle. This CDR3 has 14 residues. CDR1 and CDR2 from the germline V gene are MGHDK and SYGVNS. CDR3 bases: TGTGCCAGCAGCCCCTATAGCAACACCGGGGAGCTGTTTTTT. Translated, it gives CASSPYSNTGELFF.

V is TRBV19 and J is TRBJ2-2; D is perhaps TRBD1 (6 bases). CDR1 and CDR2 (germline): LNHDA, SQIVND (reference sequence). This CDR3 spans 18 amino acids. The germline V and J ends were trimmed by 3 bases and 0 bases, with 17 bases remaining between them. The CDR3 loop is CASSIGTNFLSNTGELFF. The CDR3, as DNA: TGTGCCAGTAGTATCGGGACAAATTTCCTTTCGAACACCGGGGAGCTGTTTTTT.

The V gene is TRBV15, the J gene TRBJ1-4, with D possibly being TRBD1 (5 bases). Germline V gives CDR1 LNHNV, CDR2 YYDKDF (reference sequence). The CDR3 is made up of 14 amino acids. V dropped 5 bases and J dropped 10 bases, with 17 bases sitting between them. CDR3: CATSHRPREGKLFF. The CDR3 DNA follows: TGTGCCACCAGCCACCGCCCCAGGGAAGGAAAACTGTTTTTT.

This clone was recorded once. The J gene is TRBJ2-5, the V gene TRBV7-2, with 7 bases identical to TRBD2. V trimming: 4 bases; J trimming: 2 bases; junction bases outside the gene matches: 10. Germline V gene data show CDR1 as SGHTA and CDR2 as FQGNSA. The CDR3 runs 16 residues. This CDR3 is CASSSPRRERQETQYF. The DNA of the CDR3 is TGTGCCAGCAGCTCACCAAGGCGGGAGCGACAAGAGACCCAGTACTTC. Full variable domain (rest looked up from reference TRBV7-2 and TRBJ2-5): GAGVSQSPSNKVTEKGKDVELRCDPISGHTALYWYRQSLGQGLEFLIYFQGNSAPDKSGLPSDRFSAERTGGSVSTLTIQRTQQEDSAVYLCASSSPRRERQETQYFGPGTRLLVL.

The chain recombines TRBV5-1 with TRBJ1-4; D uncertain. Trimming stripped 5 bases from V and 2 bases from J, with 10 bases between. Germline V CDR1 and CDR2: SGHRS, YFSETQ. CDR3 length: 14 residues. CDR3 sequence: CASRRGTTNEKLFF. As DNA, the CDR3 is TGCGCCAGCAGGAGAGGTACCACTAATGAAAAACTGTTTTTT.

The chain carries TRBV25-1 and TRBJ1-4, with D perhaps TRBD1 (5 bases). The CDR3 extends over 13 amino acids. V lost 8 bases and J lost 13, with 20 bases in between. Germline CDR1 is MGHDK and CDR2 is SYGVNS. CDR3 nucleotides: TGTGCCAGCCAAATGCAGGGCTACAAAGGACTGTTTTTT. Amino acids: CASQMQGYKGLFF.

The J gene is TRBJ2-7, the V gene TRBV30; TRBD1 agrees at 8 bases. V lost 8 bases to trimming and J lost 5 bases; unmatched junction nucleotides: 5. CDR1 and CDR2 (germline): GTSNPN, SVGIG (reference sequence). CDR3 size: 11 residues. The CDR3 spells CAGQGVNEQYF. The CDR3 coding sequence is TGTGCCGGACAGGGAGTGAACGAGCAGTACTTC. The full variable domain, in which reference TRBV30 and TRBJ2-7 provide the parts outside the CDR3, is SQTIHQWPATLVQPVGSPLSLECTVEGTSNPNLYWYRQAAGRGLQLLFYSVGIGQISSEVPQNLSASRPQDRQFILSSKKLLLSDSGFYLCAGQGVNEQYFGPGTRLTVT.

Written as DNA, the CDR3 is TGTGCCAGCAGTGACCCAGGGATATCGGCTGGCTACACCTTC. It is translated as CASSDPGISAGYTF. This sequence joins TRBV25-1 and TRBJ1-2, with D possibly being TRBD1 (5 bases). The germline V and J ends were trimmed by 3 bases and 7 bases, with 15 bases remaining between them. The CDR3 sequence is 14 residues long. Germline V gene lookup returns CDR1 MGHDK and CDR2 SYGVNS.

The chain is built from TRBV7-3 and TRBJ1-1; a weak D match, TRBD1 (5 bases). The V gene's germline CDR1 is SGHTA and CDR2 FQGTGA. The CDR3 is made up of 15 amino acids. Deletions cut 5 bases from V and 7 bases from J, with 20 bases between. The CDR3 DNA follows: TGTGCCAGCAGCCCTAACGGGGGGGGAGTGGGTGAAGCTTTCTTT. Protein product: CASSPNGGGVGEAFF.

This chain uses TRBV18 with TRBJ2-1; 8 positions match TRBD2. Trimming at V came to 3 bases and at J to 10 bases, leaving 11 bases not matched to a gene. The germline V gene has CDR1 KGHSH and CDR2 LQKENI. CDR3 length: 15 amino acids. The CDR3 reads CASSPSEAGESEQFF. The DNA of the CDR3 is TGTGCCAGCTCACCGTCCGAAGCGGGAGAGTCCGAGCAGTTCTTC.

The chain links TRBV15 to TRBJ2-5; 9 nucleotides line up with TRBD1. With 7 bases clipped from V and 5 bases from J, the junction kept 5 bases outside the gene matches. Germline-derived CDR1 and CDR2 are LNHNV and YYDKDF (reference sequence). The CDR3 runs 13 residues. CDR3 DNA sequence: TGTGCCACCAAAGACAGGGGGAGGGAGACCCAGTACTTC. This sequence encodes CATKDRGRETQYF.

The rearrangement links TRBV27 to TRBJ2-7, with D hard to call. This CDR3 spans 13 amino acids. Germline V CDR1 and CDR2: MNHEY, SMNVEV (reference sequence). V shed 3 bases and J shed 4 bases, with 10 bases lying between them. This CDR3 reads CASSFIESYEQYF. The CDR3 DNA is TGTGCCAGCAGTTTTATCGAGAGTTACGAGCAGTACTTC.

The chain carries TRBV18 and TRBJ1-2; TRBD1 agrees at 10 bases. Germline V CDR1 and CDR2: KGHSH, LQKENI. The CDR3 loop spans 16 amino acids. J was trimmed by 5 bases and V by 3 bases; bases with no gene match: 9. CDR3 amino acids: CASSPSSGTGAYGYTF. The CDR3, as DNA: TGTGCCAGCTCACCTTCCTCCGGGACAGGGGCGTATGGCTACACCTTC.

In nucleotides, the CDR3 is TGTGCCAGCAGCGTAGCGAGCTCTGGGGCCAACGTCCTGACTTTC. It encodes CASSVASSGANVLTF. V and J are TRBV9 and TRBJ2-6; D ambiguous. Deletions cut 0 bases from V and 0 bases from J, with 4 bases between. Germline CDR1 is SGDLS and CDR2 is YYNGEE. This CDR3 spans 15 amino acids.